This TCR beta chain is drawn from a study of OX40 agonist ivuxolimab in advanced cancers. The wider study: Patients received ivuxolimab, an intravenous treatment, every 2 weeks at 0.01 to 10 mg/kg. Hepatocellular carcinoma, melanoma, renal cell or head and neck cancer affected the dose-escalation patients. Under the entry rules, prior anti-PD-1, anti-PD-L1 or anti-CTLA-4 therapy was allowed, and around 40% had some. Study-level points and caveats: At 0.1 to 3.0 mg/kg and by week 6, CD4+ and CD8+ T cells in the blood had expanded clonally.

Trimming took off 5 bases at V and 6 bases at J, with 12 bases between the two ends. There are 13 residues in the CDR3. Germline V gene lookup returns CDR1 SGHRS and CDR2 YFSETQ. The method was immunoSEQ multiplex PCR; TCRdb's version includes in-frame clones alone and lacks a portion of them. The sample shows around 76,000 clones, more than 80% of them seen only once. Comments on this clone: The antigen is undetermined.

The sequence derives from an adult with an advanced solid tumor such as melanoma, head and neck, liver or kidney cancer. V is TRBV5-1 and J is TRBJ2-1; tentatively, D is TRBD2 (6 bases). The sample was CD4+ or CD8+ T cells sorted from blood, taken in a trial of the OX40 agonist ivuxolimab. CDR3 loop: CASSKLAGNEQFF. CDR3 DNA: TGCGCCAGCAGTAAACTAGCAGGCAATGAGCAGTTCTTC.